This T cell receptor beta chain was observed in a study of blood T cell repertoires in COVID-19. For the study at large: Acute-phase and convalescent COVID-19 samples originated in the United States, Italy and Spain. Sample material is recorded as cDNA or gDNA derived from T cells, B-cell-depleted T cells, or PBMCs.

Trimming removed 1 base at V and 8 bases at J, with 17 bases between. The V gene's germline CDR1 is LGHDT and CDR2 YNNKEL (reference sequence). This CDR3 spans 16 amino acids. This clone came up once. Authors' data handling: Amplified reference gene primers provided the basis for estimating nucleated cell counts. Profiled with immunoSEQ multiplex PCR; TCRdb holds only in-frame clones, not every one. Clonal size and the V and J genes are those of that table, whereas D and trimming came from the DNA. This sample yields about 150,000 clones, of which 85% to 90% are seen a single time; roughly 2.5% belongs to the top ten.

What was sequenced was peripheral blood. The source of this sequence is a man between 50 and 59 years old with active COVID-19. This chain joins TRBV3-1 (or the pseudogene TRBV3-2) and TRBJ1-4, with a weak D call TRBD1 (5 bases). The DNA for the CDR3 is TGTGCCAGCAGCCAAGGGACCCGTCGGGCAGGGGAAAAACTGTTTTTT. Translated, it gives CASSQGTRRAGEKLFF.